The source of this T cell receptor beta chain is a study of blood T cell repertoires in COVID-19. Study in general: Some COVID-19 samples were acute and others convalescent; all came from the United States, Italy and Spain. The cDNA or gDNA used as material had been derived from T cells, B-cell-depleted T cells, or PBMCs.

In the original workflow: Reference gene primer amplification in the assay estimated nucleated cell counts. Generated by immunoSEQ multiplex PCR, the TCRdb table keeps only in-frame clones and is missing some. V and J calls and clone size follow that table, whereas D and trimming were derived from the DNA. Among 35,000 to 40,000 clones listed, about 84% were seen once. The CDR3 has 12 residues. V dropped 5 bases and J dropped 7 bases, with 9 bases sitting between them. CDR1 and CDR2 (germline): MNHEY, SVGAGI. The chain combines TRBV6-5 with TRBJ1-5; D not certain. Sample: peripheral blood. The sequence was collected from an elderly man with active or convalescent COVID-19. The CDR3 spells CASSPGGQPQHF. The CDR3 DNA sequence: TGTGCCAGCAGTCCAGGAGGGCAGCCCCAGCATTTT.